This passage covers 17 T cell receptor beta chains from one sample sequenced in a study of cytomegalovirus exposure and HLA in healthy donors. In the PCR, 60 Vbeta and 13 Jbeta primers were used. Clones were read by immunoSEQ multiplex PCR, and TCRdb kept only the in-frame ones, dropping some. The sample features roughly 110,000 clones, with under 7% in its top ten. Input material: PBMCs. The receptor source for this set is a man aged 40-49 years in good health and CMV-seropositive.

V usage is TRBV27 and J usage is TRBJ1-5; TRBD1 matches at 8 bases. This CDR3 is 17 amino acids long. Per germline, CDR1 MNHEY and CDR2 SMNVEV (reference sequence). The V and J ends lost 8 bases and 0 bases, in that order; junction bases with no gene match: 12. The DNA for the CDR3 is TGTGCCAGCGGCACCGGGACAGGACTTAATAGCAATCAGCCCCAGCATTTT. Amino acid sequence: CASGTGTGLNSNQPQHF.

J is TRBJ1-2 and V is TRBV28, with D possibly matching TRBD1 (6 bases). Trimming removed 5 bases at V and 7 bases at J, with 17 bases between. The CDR3 is 14 residues long. CDR1 and CDR2 (germline): MDHEN, SYDVKM. The CDR3 here is CASSVLVGGLGYTF. The DNA of the CDR3 is TGTGCCAGCAGTGTACTGGTCGGGGGGCTTGGCTACACCTTC.

The V gene is TRBV27, the J gene TRBJ2-5, with 7 positions matching TRBD2. The closer fit of TRBJ2-7 to the DNA end suggests the J call may be wrong. The CDR3 length is 16 residues. Germline V gene sequence: CDR1 MNHEY, CDR2 SMNVEV (reference sequence). The CDR3 spells CASSLEPGLKAPEQYF. The CDR3 nucleotides are TGTGCCAGCAGTTTAGAGCCGGGACTAAAGGCCCCCGAGCAGTACTTC.

V gene TRBV5-1 combines with J gene TRBJ2-5; 12 bases match TRBD1. V was pared by 3 bases and J by 5 bases, with 8 bases of the junction left unmatched. This CDR3 has 16 residues. Germline V gives CDR1 SGHRS, CDR2 YFSETQ. CDR3 sequence: CASSWGGTGGGETQYF. The CDR3 DNA reads as TGCGCCAGCAGCTGGGGGGGGACAGGGGGCGGCGAGACCCAGTACTTC.

V usage is TRBV27 and J usage is TRBJ1-3; 7 bases align to TRBD1. CDR1 MNHEY and CDR2 SMNVEV come from the germline V gene (reference sequence). Trimming removed 6 bases from V and 2 bases from J; junction bases left unmatched: 7. This CDR3 has 15 residues. In DNA, the CDR3 is TGTGCCAGCAGGATTACAGGGGCGACTGGAAACACCATATATTTT. Translation gives CASRITGATGNTIYF.

This chain links TRBV10-3 with TRBJ2-3; 8 bases fit TRBD2. CDR3 size: 14 residues. V dropped 11 bases and J dropped 6; count of bases not matched to a gene: 13. Germline values: CDR1 ENHRY, CDR2 SYGVKD. The CDR3 protein is CASSGGGGMDTQYF. The DNA of the CDR3 is TGTGCCTCGTCCGGGGGGGGAGGGATGGATACGCAGTATTTT.

This sequence joins TRBV15 and TRBJ2-5; 9 nucleotides agree with TRBD1. The CDR3 is 17 residues long. Losses at the gene ends were 6 bases for V and 1 base for J; bases not matched to a gene: 12. The germline CDR1 and CDR2 sequences are LNHNV and YYDKDF (reference sequence). CDR3 in DNA: TGTGCCACCAGAGGACCGGGACAGGGTCTGGCCCAAGAGACCCAGTACTTC. The encoded protein is CATRGPGQGLAQETQYF.

V usage is TRBV7-3 and J usage is TRBJ2-5; D might be TRBD2 (5 bases). The germline V gene has CDR1 SGHTA and CDR2 FQGTGA. The V end lost 5 bases, the J end lost 2 bases, and 9 bases lay between the germline ends. The CDR3 spans 13 residues. CDR3 sequence reads: CASSALAQETQYF. The CDR3, as DNA: TGTGCCAGCAGCGCTCTAGCTCAAGAGACCCAGTACTTC.

The chain recombines TRBV7-5 with TRBJ2-3; whether TRBD1, the table's D call, matches the DNA was not checked. TRBV7-5 corresponds to a pseudogene. CDR3 length: 17 amino acids. The CDR3 loop is CARSPGTGRTFTDTQYF. The CDR3 coding sequence is TGTGCCAGAAGCCCCGGGACAGGGAGAACTTTCACAGATACGCAGTATTTT.

This chain connects TRBV5-6 to TRBJ2-6; weak D call: TRBD1 (6 bases). Trimming removed 4 bases from V and 2 bases from J, with 10 bases in between. CDR1 is SGHDT, CDR2 YYEEEE, per germline. This CDR3 comprises 15 residues. The CDR3, as DNA: TGTGCCAGCAGCGCCTACAGGGCTGGGGCCAACGTCCTGACTTTC. Its protein product is CASSAYRAGANVLTF.

The V call is TRBV6-5, the J call TRBJ2-3; D possibly corresponds to TRBD2 (6 bases). Deletions cut 4 bases from V and 6 bases from J, with 14 bases between. Germline V gene sequence: CDR1 MNHEY, CDR2 SVGAGI. The CDR3 is 14 amino acids. CDR3 sequence: CASSSLLRGDTQYF. Written as DNA, the CDR3 is TGTGCCAGCAGTTCCCTTCTCCGGGGGGATACGCAGTATTTT.

The chain couples TRBV7-9 to TRBJ2-7; 10 positions agree with TRBD2. Germline trimming cut 4 bases from V and 5 bases from J; bases unmatched to any gene: 8. Germline values: CDR1 SEHNR, CDR2 FQNEAQ (reference sequence). The CDR3 length is 15 residues. The CDR3 reads CASSSPEREGDEQYF. The CDR3 region has the DNA TGTGCCAGCAGCTCCCCGGAGCGGGAGGGCGACGAGCAGTACTTC.

V usage is TRBV18 and J usage is TRBJ2-1, with 8 bases lining up with TRBD1. The germline CDR1 and CDR2 sequences are KGHSH and LQKENI. Losses at the gene ends were 5 bases for V and 5 bases for J; bases not matched to a gene: 11. The CDR3 sequence is 16 residues long. For the CDR3, the DNA is TGTGCCAGCTCATTCGTGGACAGGGTAGCGGACAATGAGCAGTTCTTC. It is translated as CASSFVDRVADNEQFF.

Worth noting for this clone: Other DNA sequences within the sample encode an identical CDR3. The chain carries TRBV9 and TRBJ2-4; 9 bases align to TRBD2. The V gene's germline CDR1 is SGDLS and CDR2 YYNGEE. The CDR3 is 16 amino acids. With 0 bases clipped from V and 7 bases from J, the junction kept 8 bases outside the gene matches. In nucleotides, the CDR3 is TGTGCCAGCAGCGTAGCGTTAGCGGGAGTGGGGAACATTCAGTACTTC. This translates into CASSVALAGVGNIQYF.

This chain uses TRBV6-5 with TRBJ2-2; the match to TRBD2 covers 7 bases. The V segment lost 4 bases and the J segment 7 bases; nucleotides outside the gene matches: 12. This CDR3 has 16 amino acids. Germline assignment: CDR1 MNHEY and CDR2 SVGAGI. This CDR3 is CASSSPGGRQFGELFF. The CDR3, as DNA: TGTGCCAGCAGTTCCCCGGGCGGGAGACAATTCGGGGAGCTGTTTTTT.

The rearrangement uses TRBV4-1 and TRBJ2-1; 14 bases are a match to TRBD2. The CDR3 contains 16 residues. CDR1 and CDR2 from the germline V gene are MGHRA and YSYEKL. The ends lost 6 bases at V and 8 bases at J; junction bases unmatched: 9. The CDR3 sequence: CASRPPGLAGVYEQFF. CDR3 coding DNA: TGCGCCAGCAGACCCCCGGGACTAGCGGGAGTGTATGAGCAGTTCTTC.

J is TRBJ2-2 and V is TRBV7-9, with D tentatively TRBD1 (5 bases). Germline CDR1 and CDR2: SEHNR and FQNEAQ (reference sequence). CDR3 length: 13 amino acids. V lost 2 bases and J lost 4, with 5 bases in between. CDR3 sequence reads: CASSLQGTGELFF. The CDR3 nucleotides read TGTGCCAGCAGCTTACAGGGCACCGGGGAGCTGTTTTTT.